The 26 T cell receptor beta chains presented below share a single source sample, sequenced in a study of beta chain features in type 1 diabetes listed by TCRdb under 2018. The library was generated by the immunoSEQ multiplex PCR assay. All of the isolated RNA was reverse transcribed with the High Capacity cDNA Reverse Transcription Kit, so expressed TCRB transcripts were sequenced. The source is immuneACCESS, and TCRdb retained only in-frame sequences with V and J called. Part of the clones is not carried over; for the studies checked, unresolved V genes explain less than half of this, and the remainder is unexplained. Within this sample are 45,000 to 65,000 clones, with 40% to 65% of them counted one time only. The ten biggest clones cover 2.6% of the sample. These receptors' antigens are unknown. Beyond this particular receptor, the publication reports: In all four CD4+ subsets, TCRB CDR3 length was moderately but significantly shorter in type 1 diabetes patients.

The sample consisted of Tregs from blood. The sample's cell subset or site label, decoded: regulatory CD4+ T cells. These receptors all stem from a woman aged 40 to 55 with type 1 diabetes.

The genes are TRBV18 and TRBJ2-7; D is perhaps TRBD1 (6 bases). Per the germline V gene, CDR1 is KGHSH and CDR2 is LQKENI. V was pared by 0 bases and J by 6 bases, with 15 bases between. The CDR3 runs 15 residues. This chain's CDR3 is CASSPPGWQGLEQYF. For the CDR3, the DNA is TGTGCCAGCTCACCACCGGGGTGGCAGGGGCTCGAGCAGTACTTC.

This clone has more than one count but fewer than ten. This rearrangement joins TRBV7-3 to TRBJ2-7, with 10 bases identical to TRBD2. CDR1 SGHTA and CDR2 FQGTGA come from the germline V gene. CDR3 length equals 15 residues. The trim removed 5 bases at V and 6 bases at J, leaving 10 bases unmatched. This CDR3 is CASSPTGTSVFEQYF. Written as DNA, the CDR3 is TGTGCCAGCAGCCCTACCGGGACTAGCGTCTTCGAGCAGTACTTC.

This chain's CDR3 is CASSFFQGRHSNYGYTF. Here the CDR3 DNA reads TGTGCCAGCAGCTTCTTCCAGGGTCGACACTCTAACTATGGCTACACCTTC. The chain has TRBV5-4 and TRBJ1-2; possible D gene TRBD1, 5 bases. V gave up 2 bases and J gave up 0 bases, with 17 bases separating them. The CDR3 spans 17 residues. CDR1 is SGHNT, CDR2 YYREEE, per germline (reference sequence).

This chain links TRBV5-1 with TRBJ1-1; no reliable D call. With 4 bases removed from V and 1 base from J, the gap between germline ends came to 14 bases. CDR3 length: 15 residues. The germline CDR1 and CDR2 sequences are SGHRS and YFSETQ. CDR3 amino acids: CASSELILRNTEAFF. The CDR3, as DNA: TGCGCCAGCAGCGAGCTAATTTTACGGAACACTGAAGCTTTCTTT.

The rearrangement joins TRBV28 to TRBJ2-7; 9 bases are shared with TRBD1. Germline assignment: CDR1 MDHEN and CDR2 SYDVKM. V was clipped by 6 bases and J by 4 bases; unmatched bases: 10. The CDR3 consists of 15 residues. CDR3 in amino acids: CASRGNPGQGYEQYF. The CDR3 nucleotides read TGTGCCAGCAGGGGCAATCCGGGACAGGGTTACGAGCAGTACTTC. Combining the CDR3 with reference TRBV28 and TRBJ2-7 gives the whole variable domain DVKVTQSSRYLVKRTGEKVFLECVQDMDHENMFWYRQDPGLGLRLIYFSYDVKMKEKGDIPEGYSVSREKKERFSLILESASTNQTSMYLCASRGNPGQGYEQYFGPGTRLTVT.

The chain recombines TRBV6-6 with TRBJ1-2; 9 bases agree with TRBD1. The J segment lost 5 bases and the V segment lost 0 bases, leaving 7 bases of the junction unmatched. Germline V lookup: CDR1 MNHNY, CDR2 SVGAGI (reference sequence). This CDR3 contains 16 residues. CDR3: CASSYSSFGQGYGYTF. The CDR3 bases are TGTGCCAGCAGTTACTCTTCATTCGGACAGGGGTATGGCTACACCTTC.

The chain joins TRBV7-6 to TRBJ1-2, with TRBD1 identical over 7 bases. Germline V gives CDR1 SGHVS, CDR2 FNYEAQ. V shed 0 bases, J shed 6 bases, and the junction held 10 bases outside the gene matches. The CDR3 spans 16 residues. DNA of the CDR3: TGTGCCAGCAGCTTAGCGCCGACAGGGAGTGGAGATGGCTACACCTTC. Translated: CASSLAPTGSGDGYTF.

This chain joins TRBV5-1 and TRBJ2-7; 12 nucleotides line up with TRBD1. Germline V gene sequence: CDR1 SGHRS, CDR2 YFSETQ. The J segment lost 2 bases and the V segment lost 3 bases, leaving 3 bases of the junction unmatched. CDR3 size: 15 residues. DNA for the CDR3: TGCGCCAGCAGCTGGGGACAGGGGGCCACCTACGAGCAGTACTTC. It is translated as CASSWGQGATYEQYF.

This clone was picked up a small number of times. This rearrangement joins TRBV5-6 to TRBJ1-4; D ambiguous. This CDR3 region has 13 residues. Deletions cut 0 bases from V and 4 bases from J, with 4 bases between. Germline lookup yields CDR1 SGHDT and CDR2 YYEEEE. The CDR3 DNA is TGTGCCAGCAGCTTGGGACTTAATGAAAAACTGTTTTTT. Encoded protein: CASSLGLNEKLFF.

This clone was found a few times. The rearrangement links TRBV7-2 to TRBJ1-6; maybe TRBD1 (6 bases). This CDR3 has 13 amino acids. V was clipped by 6 bases and J by 6 bases, with 9 bases between them. CDR1 and CDR2 (germline): SGHTA, FQGNSA. CDR3 DNA sequence: TGTGCCAGCAGAGGGACACTTAATTCACCCCTCCACTTT. It codes for CASRGTLNSPLHF. The whole variable domain, filled in from reference TRBV7-2 and TRBJ1-6, reads GAGVSQSPSNKVTEKGKDVELRCDPISGHTALYWYRQSLGQGLEFLIYFQGNSAPDKSGLPSDRFSAERTGGSVSTLTIQRTQQEDSAVYLCASRGTLNSPLHFGNGTRLTVT.

J is TRBJ2-3 and V is TRBV19; no clear D gene. The CDR3 is 12 amino acids. Germline lookup yields CDR1 LNHDA and CDR2 SQIVND (reference sequence). V lost 5 bases to trimming and J lost 4 bases, with 7 bases between them. The CDR3 nucleotides are TGTGCCAGTAGTTCGGTGGCAGATACGCAGTATTTT. Translated: CASSSVADTQYF.

CDR3 sequence reads: CASSVGTAGNTIYF. CDR3 nucleotide sequence: TGTGCCAGCAGCGTAGGGACAGCTGGAAACACCATATATTTT. V and J are TRBV9 and TRBJ1-3, with TRBD1 as a possible D gene (6 bases). The CDR3 length is 14 residues. Trimming pared 0 bases from V and 2 bases from J, leaving 6 bases between. The germline gives CDR1 SGDLS, CDR2 YYNGEE.

The sample holds a few counts of this clone. The rearrangement links TRBV6-1 to TRBJ1-1; D might be TRBD1 (5 bases). The V gene lost 11 bases and the J gene lost 4 bases, with 20 bases spanning the gap. This CDR3 region has 14 residues. Germline values: CDR1 MNHNS, CDR2 SASEGT. Written as DNA, the CDR3 is TGTGCCGCCGAGGGGAGGTCGGTGGCCACTGAAGCTTTCTTT. This gives the protein CAAEGRSVATEAFF.

This clone was counted a few times. The chain uses TRBV19 and TRBJ2-1; D is unresolved. Trimming cost V 3 bases and J 4 bases, with 7 bases left between them. Germline V CDR1 and CDR2: LNHDA, SQIVND (reference sequence). There are 13 residues in the CDR3. The CDR3 DNA is TGTGCCAGTAGTATGCGACTTTACAATGAGCAGTTCTTC. It yields the protein CASSMRLYNEQFF.

This clone was observed a handful of times. V usage is TRBV11-2 and J usage is TRBJ1-1; D gene uncertain. The V end was cut by 6 bases, the J end by 3 bases, with 5 bases between. The germline V gene has CDR1 SGHAT and CDR2 FQNNGV. This CDR3 has 11 residues. The CDR3 sequence is CASRLDTEAFF. The CDR3 coding sequence is TGTGCCAGCAGACTAGACACTGAAGCTTTCTTT.

This clone came up a few times. The V and J genes are TRBV7-2 and TRBJ2-7; the D gene is possibly TRBD2 (6 bases). Trimming shortened V by 3 bases and J by 3 bases, and 18 bases separated the two germline ends. Germline CDR1 and CDR2: SGHTA and FQGNSA. The CDR3 totals 16 residues. CDR3 nucleotide sequence: TGTGCCAGCAGCTTGGGTAGCGGAGGAGTGGGCTACGAGCAGTACTTC. This encodes CASSLGSGGVGYEQYF. Using reference TRBV7-2 and TRBJ2-7 for the parts outside the CDR3, the full variable domain is GAGVSQSPSNKVTEKGKDVELRCDPISGHTALYWYRQSLGQGLEFLIYFQGNSAPDKSGLPSDRFSAERTGGSVSTLTIQRTQQEDSAVYLCASSLGSGGVGYEQYFGPGTRLTVT.

Only one count was recorded for this clone. This sequence joins TRBV6-5 and TRBJ2-2, with D possibly TRBD1 on 5 matching bases. The V gene lost 6 bases and the J gene lost 3 bases, with 14 bases spanning the gap. Germline loops: CDR1 MNHEY, CDR2 SVGAGI. This CDR3 is built from 15 residues. CDR3 sequence: CASRSTQGYTGELFF. The CDR3 DNA follows: TGTGCCAGCAGGTCGACCCAGGGTTACACCGGGGAGCTGTTTTTT.

The rearrangement joins TRBV5-4 to TRBJ2-3; TRBD2 matches at 14 bases. The V gene's germline CDR1 is SGHNT and CDR2 YYREEE (reference sequence). V lost 6 bases to trimming and J lost 7 bases; unmatched junction nucleotides: 7. This CDR3 spans 15 amino acids. CDR3 loop: CASTSGTSGRNTQYF. In DNA, the CDR3 is TGTGCCAGCACCTCCGGGACTAGCGGGAGAAATACGCAGTATTTT.

There are a few counts of this clone. The rearrangement links TRBV5-1 to TRBJ2-1; tentative D call: TRBD1 (6 bases). This CDR3 is built from 15 residues. Trimming pared 4 bases from V and 0 bases from J, leaving 11 bases between. Germline CDR1 SGHRS, CDR2 YFSETQ. The CDR3 is CASSLQGNSYNEQFF. DNA of the CDR3: TGCGCCAGCAGCCTACAGGGCAACTCCTACAATGAGCAGTTCTTC. Drawing the rest from reference TRBV5-1 and TRBJ2-1, the complete variable domain is KAGVTQTPRYLIKTRGQQVTLSCSPISGHRSVSWYQQTPGQGLQFLFEYFSETQRNKGNFPGRFSGRQFSNSRSEMNVSTLELGDSALYLCASSLQGNSYNEQFFGPGTRLTVL.

Only a few counts were recorded for this clone. The gene calls are TRBV4-2 and TRBJ1-1, with 7 bases matching TRBD1. The CDR3 runs to 13 residues. V trimming: 6 bases; J trimming: 2 bases; junction bases outside the gene matches: 3. CDR1 and CDR2 (germline): LGHNA, YNFKEQ. CDR3 sequence: CASSDRENTEAFF. The CDR3 DNA sequence: TGTGCCAGCAGTGACAGGGAAAACACTGAAGCTTTCTTT.

This clone came up a few times. J is TRBJ1-1 and V is TRBV10-3, with 8 nucleotides matching TRBD1. Trimming removed 3 bases from V and 5 bases from J; junction bases left unmatched: 8. This CDR3 region has 15 residues. From germline, CDR1 is ENHRY and CDR2 SYGVKD. The CDR3 here is CAISDPGQGRTEAFF. CDR3 DNA: TGTGCCATCAGTGATCCCGGACAGGGTCGGACTGAAGCTTTCTTT.

J is TRBJ2-7 and V is TRBV19; a weak D match, TRBD2 (6 bases). CDR1 LNHDA and CDR2 SQIVND come from the germline V gene (reference sequence). Trimming cost V 1 base and J 4 bases, with 11 bases left between them. CDR3 length: 14 residues. The CDR3 DNA follows: TGTGCCAGTAGTATAGCGCGGGATTCATACGAGCAGTACTTC. Its translation: CASSIARDSYEQYF.

The chain combines TRBV6-5 with TRBJ2-7, with 7 bases that match TRBD1. The CDR3 has 16 residues. The germline V gene has CDR1 MNHEY and CDR2 SVGAGI. After removal of 2 bases from V and 3 bases from J, the junction contained 10 bases not matched to a gene. The CDR3 protein is CASSYTRGTGLYEQYF. The DNA of the CDR3 is TGTGCCAGCAGTTACACCAGGGGGACCGGACTCTACGAGCAGTACTTC.

This sequence joins TRBV19 and TRBJ2-5; 10 nucleotides agree with TRBD1. Near its end, the DNA agrees better with TRBJ2-7, so the J call may be wrong. The germline gives CDR1 LNHDA, CDR2 SQIVND (reference sequence). The CDR3 consists of 14 residues. CDR3 sequence: CASSGRDRGYEQYF. The CDR3 region has the DNA TGTGCCAGTAGTGGCCGGGACAGGGGCTACGAGCAGTACTTC.

This clone was seen more than once but under ten times. This chain uses TRBV28 with TRBJ2-6; 7 bases align to TRBD1. CDR3 length: 18 amino acids. With 5 bases clipped from V and 0 bases from J, the junction kept 10 bases outside the gene matches. Per the germline V gene, CDR1 is MDHEN and CDR2 is SYDVKM. The CDR3 DNA reads as TGTGCCAGCAGTCCCACCGCAGGGGGTACCTCTGGGGCCAACGTCCTGACTTTC. Its protein is CASSPTAGGTSGANVLTF.

The chain couples TRBV9 to TRBJ2-5, with 8 bases fitting TRBD1. The J call is in doubt because the DNA end fits TRBJ2-7 better. Per the germline V gene, CDR1 is SGDLS and CDR2 is YYNGEE. CDR3 length: 15 residues. The CDR3 is CASSVTGTGPYEQYF. DNA for the CDR3: TGTGCCAGCAGCGTTACCGGGACAGGACCCTACGAGCAGTACTTC.